What follows describes a single TCR beta chain. This CDR3 comprises 15 residues. The germline V gene encodes CDR1 SGHDT and CDR2 YYEEEE. V was clipped by 0 bases and J by 4 bases, with 13 bases between them. This sample is drawn from a study of blood T cell repertoires in COVID-19. Whole-study context: The study drew acute and convalescent COVID-19 samples from the United States, Italy and Spain.

The protocol was immunoSEQ multiplex PCR, while the TCRdb copy is restricted to in-frame clones and leaves out a portion. The sample carries around 220,000 clones, roughly 80% recorded once. Material: peripheral blood. This chain uses TRBV5-6 with TRBJ1-2; weak D call: TRBD1 (5 bases). The sequence came from a woman aged 80 or older with acute or convalescent COVID-19. The CDR3 nucleotides are TGTGCCAGCAGCTTGGACTTAGGGGTGGGCTATGGCTACACCTTC. It codes for CASSLDLGVGYGYTF.